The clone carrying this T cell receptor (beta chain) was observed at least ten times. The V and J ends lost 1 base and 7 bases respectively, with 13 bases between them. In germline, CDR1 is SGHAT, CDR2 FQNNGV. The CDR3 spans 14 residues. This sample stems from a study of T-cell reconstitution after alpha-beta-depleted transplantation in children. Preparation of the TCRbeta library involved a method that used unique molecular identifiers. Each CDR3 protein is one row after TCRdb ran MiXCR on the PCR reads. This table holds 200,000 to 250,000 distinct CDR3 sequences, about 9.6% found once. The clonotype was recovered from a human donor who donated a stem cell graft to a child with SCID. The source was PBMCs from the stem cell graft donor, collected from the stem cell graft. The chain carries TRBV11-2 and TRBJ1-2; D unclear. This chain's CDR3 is CASSLGPLVRGYTF. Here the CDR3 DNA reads TGTGCCAGCAGCTTAGGCCCCCTCGTCCGTGGCTACACCTTC.